This TCR beta chain was identified during a study of cytomegalovirus exposure and HLA in healthy donors. Study-level background: About 80 million unique TCR sequences came from HLA-typed donors in an early release. Study-wide findings and caveats: Earlier findings revealed that most TCR beta V segments proved productive either about 87% or about 30% of the time. A later analysis found TCR association rates differed by HLA locus, highest for DRB1 and lowest for HLA-C.

Healthy bone marrow donors made up the donors. The PCR made use of 60 Vbeta and 13 Jbeta primers. Generated by immunoSEQ multiplex PCR, the TCRdb table keeps only in-frame clones and is missing some. Of under 200,000 clones detected, roughly 80% appear once; the ten largest clones hold 3% to 4.5%. CDR1 and CDR2 from the germline V gene are SGDLS and YYNGEE. The CDR3 is made up of 14 amino acids. Trimming took off 2 bases at V and 4 bases at J, with 13 bases between the two ends. Turning to this clone: The antigen remains undetermined.

The TCR was taken from a middle-aged man in good health and CMV-seronegative. Sequenced sample: PBMCs. V and J are TRBV9 and TRBJ2-7; no clear D. This chain's CDR3 is CASSVIPTAYEQYF. The CDR3 nucleotides read TGTGCCAGCAGCGTTATTCCTACAGCTTACGAGCAGTACTTC.